The 2 T cell receptor beta chains given below trace back to one sample, sequenced in a study of blood T cells in healthy people across ages. A J-beta primer mix and a sample-barcoded 5' primer were used in a second PCR of about 7 to 12 cycles. MiXCR was run by TCRdb on the 5' RACE reads, yielding one entry per CDR3 protein. The sample consists of over 500,000 distinct CDR3 sequences, 27% of them appearing once. The same specimen was also included in a second study, on T cells of mothers and their children.

The sample consisted of blood. The receptors were sampled from a boy younger than 10 in good health.

V is TRBV20-1 and J is TRBJ1-2, with D uncertain. CDR1 DFQATT and CDR2 SNEGSKA come from the germline V gene (reference sequence). V lost 4 bases and J lost 5, with 17 bases in between. The length of the CDR3 is 14 residues. CDR3 in amino acids: CSATLTLMGYGYTF. The CDR3 DNA reads as TGCAGTGCTACCCTGACCCTAATGGGGTATGGCTACACCTTC.

V and J are TRBV21-1 and TRBJ2-3; TRBD1 reflects the table's D call only, with no check against the DNA. TRBV21-1 is recorded as a pseudogene. CDR3 length equals 17 residues. As DNA, the CDR3 is TGTGCCAGCAGCACCCTTGAAAAACTCCTTAGGGGAGATACGCAGTATTTT. This translates into CASSTLEKLLRGDTQYF.